This TCR beta chain is drawn from a study of cytomegalovirus exposure and HLA in healthy donors. PCR employed 60 Vbeta and 13 Jbeta primers. Data came from immunoSEQ multiplex PCR; TCRdb stores just in-frame clones and leaves some out. The sample holds some 98,000 clones, 60% to 80% seen once. This CDR3 spans 17 amino acids. J was trimmed by 6 bases and V by 5 bases; bases with no gene match: 15. Input material: PBMCs. This chain links TRBV23-1 with TRBJ2-2; 7 bases align to TRBD1. TRBV23-1 is treated as an ORF (open reading frame) with a function not yet certain. This TCR came from a female donor in good health and CMV-seronegative. CDR3 region: CASSTDKGALYPGELFF. CDR3 nucleotide sequence: TGCGCCAGCAGTACCGATAAGGGGGCGCTTTACCCCGGGGAGCTGTTTTTT.